This TCR beta chain derives from a study of human CD8 memory T cell subsets. Study-level points and caveats: In contrast to effector memory cells, stem-like memory and precursor exhausted T cells had similarly high diversity.

This clonotype is identified as medium-sized from frequency. Its target is not known. UMI-labeled 5' RACE produced the TCR beta libraries. TCRdb reprocessed the 5' RACE reads, keeping one entry per CDR3 protein, no DNA. Its table records 7,000 or so distinct CDR3 sequences. This CDR3 is built from 14 residues. The germline V gene has CDR1 DFQATT and CDR2 SNEGSKA (reference sequence). Sequences were obtained from CD8+ T cells from PBMCs. The sequence derives from a human donor in good health. The chain recombines TRBV20-1 with TRBJ2-5; TCRdb gives TRBD2 as the D gene, but with no DNA this cannot be confirmed. This CDR3 reads CSAATSGRRETQYF.